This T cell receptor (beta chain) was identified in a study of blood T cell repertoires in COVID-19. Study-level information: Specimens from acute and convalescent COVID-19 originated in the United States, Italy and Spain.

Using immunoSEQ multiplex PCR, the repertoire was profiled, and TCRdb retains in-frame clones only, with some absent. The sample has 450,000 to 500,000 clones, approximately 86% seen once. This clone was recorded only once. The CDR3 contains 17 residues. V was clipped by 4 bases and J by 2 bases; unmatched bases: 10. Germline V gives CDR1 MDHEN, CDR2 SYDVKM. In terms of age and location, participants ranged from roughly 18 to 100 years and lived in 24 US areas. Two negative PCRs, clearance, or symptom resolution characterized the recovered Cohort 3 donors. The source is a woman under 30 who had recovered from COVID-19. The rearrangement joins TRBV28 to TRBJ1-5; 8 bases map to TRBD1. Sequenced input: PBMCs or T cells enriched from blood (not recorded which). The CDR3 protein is CASSSAGTGGGNQPQHF. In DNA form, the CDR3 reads TGTGCCAGCAGTTCCGCCGGGACAGGAGGGGGCAATCAGCCCCAGCATTTT.